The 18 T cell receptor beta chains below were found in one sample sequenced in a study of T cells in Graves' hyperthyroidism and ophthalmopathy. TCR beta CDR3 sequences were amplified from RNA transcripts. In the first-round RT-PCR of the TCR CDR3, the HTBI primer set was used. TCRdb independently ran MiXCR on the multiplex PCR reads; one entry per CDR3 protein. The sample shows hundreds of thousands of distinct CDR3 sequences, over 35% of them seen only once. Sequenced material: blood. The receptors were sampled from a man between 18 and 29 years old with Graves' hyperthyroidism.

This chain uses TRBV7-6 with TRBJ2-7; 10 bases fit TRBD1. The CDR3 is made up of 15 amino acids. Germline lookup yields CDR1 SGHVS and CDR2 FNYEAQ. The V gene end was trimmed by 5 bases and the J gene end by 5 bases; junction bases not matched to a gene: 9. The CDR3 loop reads CASSQTGTGVDEQYF. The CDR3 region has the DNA TGTGCCAGCAGCCAGACCGGGACAGGGGTGGACGAGCAGTACTTC. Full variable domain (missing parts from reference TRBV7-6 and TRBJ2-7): GAGVSQSPRYKVTKRGQDVALRCDPISGHVSLYWYRQALGQGPEFLTYFNYEAQQDKSGLPNDRFSAERPEGSISTLTIQRTEQRDSAMYRCASSQTGTGVDEQYFGPGTRLTVT.

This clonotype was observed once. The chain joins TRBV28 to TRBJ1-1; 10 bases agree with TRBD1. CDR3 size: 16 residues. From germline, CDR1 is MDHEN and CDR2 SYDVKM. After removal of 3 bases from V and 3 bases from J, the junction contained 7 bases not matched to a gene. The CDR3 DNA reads TGTGCCAGCAGTTTCAGGGACAGGGGATGGGACACTGAAGCTTTCTTT. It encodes CASSFRDRGWDTEAFF.

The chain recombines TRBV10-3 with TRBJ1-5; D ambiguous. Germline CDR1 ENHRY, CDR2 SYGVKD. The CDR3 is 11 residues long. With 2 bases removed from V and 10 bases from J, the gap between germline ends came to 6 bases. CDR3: CAISEVGPQHF. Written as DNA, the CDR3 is TGTGCCATCAGTGAGGTCGGACCCCAGCATTTT.

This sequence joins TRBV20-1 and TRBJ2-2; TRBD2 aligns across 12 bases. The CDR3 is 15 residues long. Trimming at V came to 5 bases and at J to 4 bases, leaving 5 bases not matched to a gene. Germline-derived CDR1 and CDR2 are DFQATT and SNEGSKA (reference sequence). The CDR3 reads CSAAGTSGFTGELFF. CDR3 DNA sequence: TGCAGTGCTGCCGGGACTAGCGGGTTCACCGGGGAGCTGTTTTTT.

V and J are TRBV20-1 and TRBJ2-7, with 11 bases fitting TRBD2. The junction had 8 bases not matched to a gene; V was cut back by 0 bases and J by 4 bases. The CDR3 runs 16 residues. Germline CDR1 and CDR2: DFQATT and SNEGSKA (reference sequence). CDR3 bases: TGCAGTGCTAGAGATACCACTAGCGGGGGCCAATACGAGCAGTACTTC. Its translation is CSARDTTSGGQYEQYF.

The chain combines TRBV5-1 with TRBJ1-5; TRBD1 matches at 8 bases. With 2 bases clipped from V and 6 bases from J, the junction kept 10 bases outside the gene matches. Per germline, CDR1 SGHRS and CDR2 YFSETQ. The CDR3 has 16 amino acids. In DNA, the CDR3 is TGCGCCAGCAGCTTACAGGGGGAGGGGGCGGGTCAGCCCCAGCATTTT. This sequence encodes CASSLQGEGAGQPQHF.

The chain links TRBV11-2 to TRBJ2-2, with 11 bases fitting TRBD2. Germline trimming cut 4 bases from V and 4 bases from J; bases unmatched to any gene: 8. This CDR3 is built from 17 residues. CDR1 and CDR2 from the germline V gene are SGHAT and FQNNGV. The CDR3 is CASSYTGTSGFTGELFF. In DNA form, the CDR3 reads TGTGCCAGCAGCTACACCGGGACTAGCGGATTCACCGGGGAGCTGTTTTTT.

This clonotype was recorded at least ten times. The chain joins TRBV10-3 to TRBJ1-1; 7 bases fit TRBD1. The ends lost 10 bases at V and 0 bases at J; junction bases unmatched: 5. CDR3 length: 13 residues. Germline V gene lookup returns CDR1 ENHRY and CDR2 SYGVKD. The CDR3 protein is CANSGQMNTEAFF. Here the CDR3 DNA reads TGTGCCAACTCGGGACAGATGAACACTGAAGCTTTCTTT.

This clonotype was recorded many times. CDR3 in DNA: TGTGCCAGTGCCCCGGCAGGGGGGGATCAAACCTATGGCTACACCTTC. Protein: CASAPAGGDQTYGYTF. The J gene is TRBJ1-2, the V gene TRBV19, with 7 bases identical to TRBD1. From germline, CDR1 is LNHDA and CDR2 SQIVND (reference sequence). The CDR3 is 16 residues long. The V and J ends lost 8 bases and 4 bases, in that order; junction bases with no gene match: 16.

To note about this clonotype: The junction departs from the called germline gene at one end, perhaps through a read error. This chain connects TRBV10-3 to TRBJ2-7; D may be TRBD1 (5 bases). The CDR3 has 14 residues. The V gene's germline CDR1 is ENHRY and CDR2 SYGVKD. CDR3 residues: CASSRSDSTYEQYF. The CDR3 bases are TGTGCCAGCAGTCGGAGCGACAGTACCTACGAGCAGTACTTC.

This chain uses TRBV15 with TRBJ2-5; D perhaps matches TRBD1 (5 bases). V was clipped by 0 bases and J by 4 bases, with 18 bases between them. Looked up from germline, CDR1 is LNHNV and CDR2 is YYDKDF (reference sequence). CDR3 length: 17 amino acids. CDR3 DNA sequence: TGTGCCACCAGCAGAGATCTAGGTCCCAGGGCTATAGAGACCCAGTACTTC. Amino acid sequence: CATSRDLGPRAIETQYF. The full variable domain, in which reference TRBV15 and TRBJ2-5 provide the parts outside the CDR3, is DAMVIQNPRYQVTQFGKPVTLSCSQTLNHNVMYWYQQKSSQAPKLLFHYYDKDFNNEADTPDNFQSRRPNTSFCFLDIRSPGLGDTAMYLCATSRDLGPRAIETQYFGPGTRLLVL.

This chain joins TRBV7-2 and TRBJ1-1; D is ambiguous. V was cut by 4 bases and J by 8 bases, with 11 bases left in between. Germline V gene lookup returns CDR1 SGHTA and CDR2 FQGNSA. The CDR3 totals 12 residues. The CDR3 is CASSSQAVEAFF. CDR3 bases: TGTGCCAGCAGCTCCCAGGCCGTCGAAGCTTTCTTT.

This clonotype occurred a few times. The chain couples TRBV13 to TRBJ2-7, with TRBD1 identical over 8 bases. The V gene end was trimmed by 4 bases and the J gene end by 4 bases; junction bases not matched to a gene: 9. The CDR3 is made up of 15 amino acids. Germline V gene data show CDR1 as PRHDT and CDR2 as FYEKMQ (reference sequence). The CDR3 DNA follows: TGTGCCAGCAGCTCAGGGGCAGGGGGCGGGTACGAGCAGTACTTC. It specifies CASSSGAGGGYEQYF.

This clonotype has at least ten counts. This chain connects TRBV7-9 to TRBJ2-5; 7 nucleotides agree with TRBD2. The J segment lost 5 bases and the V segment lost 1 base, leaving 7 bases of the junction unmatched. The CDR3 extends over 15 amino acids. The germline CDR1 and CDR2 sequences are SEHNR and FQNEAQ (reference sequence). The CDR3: CASSLDGGSWETQYF. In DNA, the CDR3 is TGTGCCAGCAGCTTAGACGGGGGGTCATGGGAGACCCAGTACTTC.

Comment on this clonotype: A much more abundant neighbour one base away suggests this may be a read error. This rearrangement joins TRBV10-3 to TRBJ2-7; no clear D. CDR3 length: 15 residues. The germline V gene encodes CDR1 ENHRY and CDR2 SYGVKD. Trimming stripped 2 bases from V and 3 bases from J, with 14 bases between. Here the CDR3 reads CAISEPRIGIYEQYF. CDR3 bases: TGTGCCATCAGTGAGCCACGGATAGGGATCTACGAGCAGTACTTC.

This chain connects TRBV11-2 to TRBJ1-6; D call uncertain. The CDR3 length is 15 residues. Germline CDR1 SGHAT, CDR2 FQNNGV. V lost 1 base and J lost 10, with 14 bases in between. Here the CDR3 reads CASSLVAGRASPLHF. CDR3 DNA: TGTGCCAGCAGCTTAGTGGCAGGCAGAGCCTCACCCCTCCACTTT.

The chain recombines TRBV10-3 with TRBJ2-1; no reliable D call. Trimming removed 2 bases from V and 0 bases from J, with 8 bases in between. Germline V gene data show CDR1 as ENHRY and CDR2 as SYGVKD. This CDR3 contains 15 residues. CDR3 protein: CAISESESSYNEQFF. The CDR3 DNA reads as TGTGCCATCAGTGAGAGCGAGAGCTCCTACAATGAGCAGTTCTTC.

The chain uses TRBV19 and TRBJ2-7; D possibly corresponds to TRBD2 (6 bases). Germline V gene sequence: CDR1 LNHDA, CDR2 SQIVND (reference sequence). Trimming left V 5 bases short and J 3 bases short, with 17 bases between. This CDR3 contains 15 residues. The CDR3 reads CASSGGTGLFYEQYF. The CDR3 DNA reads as TGTGCCAGTAGTGGGGGGACGGGCCTATTCTACGAGCAGTACTTC.